This entry lists 8 T cell receptor beta chains sequenced from one sample in a study of T cells in Graves' hyperthyroidism and ophthalmopathy. Amplification yielded TCR beta CDR3 regions, with RNA transcripts as the source. Using the HTBI primer set, a first-round RT-PCR was run on the TCR CDR3. Each CDR3 protein gets one entry after TCRdb re-called the multiplex PCR reads with MiXCR. The sample lists more than 300,000 distinct CDR3 sequences; more than 12% were seen once. Sequences were obtained from blood. These receptors all stem from a woman in her twenties or thirties with Graves' ophthalmopathy.

The chain uses TRBV6-4 and TRBJ2-1, with 8 positions matching TRBD2. The CDR3 has 15 residues. Germline values: CDR1 MRHNA, CDR2 SNTAGT. After removal of 3 bases from V and 7 bases from J, the junction contained 8 bases not matched to a gene. The CDR3 spells CASSEIWTGGNEQFF. CDR3 nucleotides: TGTGCCAGCAGTGAAATCTGGACGGGGGGGAATGAGCAGTTCTTC.

The chain combines TRBV11-3 with TRBJ1-1; D gene unclear. CDR1 is SGHNT and CDR2 is YENEEA in the germline V gene. CDR3 length equals 14 residues. Between the trimmed V and J ends, which lost 0 bases and 3 bases, there was a span of 8 bases. CDR3 in amino acids: CASSLEGDDTEAFF. As DNA, the CDR3 is TGTGCCAGCAGCTTAGAAGGCGATGACACTGAAGCTTTCTTT.

This clonotype was detected ten times or more. This chain uses TRBV18 with TRBJ2-3; TRBD2 is a possible D gene (5 bases). Germline V lookup: CDR1 KGHSH, CDR2 LQKENI. The CDR3 contains 13 residues. Trimming shortened V by 0 bases and J by 4 bases, and 5 bases separated the two germline ends. CDR3 nucleotide sequence: TGTGCCAGCTCACCACCGGACTCAGATACGCAGTATTTT. Its translation: CASSPPDSDTQYF.

This clonotype was recorded many times. The genes are TRBV12-5 and TRBJ2-3; tentatively, D is TRBD2 (6 bases). Germline V gene sequence: CDR1 LGHNT, CDR2 FRNRAP. This CDR3 has 15 amino acids. V lost 1 base to trimming and J lost 3 bases, with 11 bases between them. CDR3 loop: CASGLELARTDTQYF. DNA for the CDR3: TGTGCTAGTGGTTTGGAGCTAGCGCGGACAGATACGCAGTATTTT.

This CDR3 reads CASSSPLTGNLDEKLFF. CDR3 coding DNA: TGTGCCAGCAGCTCCCCCTTGACAGGGAATTTGGATGAAAAACTGTTTTTT. The rearrangement joins TRBV7-9 to TRBJ1-4; 7 bases map to TRBD1. The ends lost 4 bases at V and 6 bases at J; junction bases unmatched: 14. This CDR3 comprises 17 residues. Germline V gene data show CDR1 as SEHNR and CDR2 as FQNEAQ (reference sequence). Supplemented by reference TRBV7-9 and TRBJ1-4, the full variable domain reads DTGVSQNPRHKITKRGQNVTFRCDPISEHNRLYWYRQTLGQGPEFLTYFQNEAQLEKSRLLSDRFSAERPKGSFSTLEIQRTEQGDSAMYLCASSSPLTGNLDEKLFFGSGTQLSVL.

This clonotype was counted many times. V usage is TRBV5-1 and J usage is TRBJ1-2; tentatively, D is TRBD1 (5 bases). The V end was cut by 5 bases, the J end by 8 bases, with 22 bases between. The CDR3 covers 15 residues. Germline lookup yields CDR1 SGHRS and CDR2 YFSETQ. The CDR3 reads CASSLDLRGGNGYTF. Written as DNA, the CDR3 is TGCGCCAGCAGTCTGGATCTCCGGGGGGGGAACGGCTACACCTTC.

This clonotype was detected ten times or more. The rearrangement uses TRBV28 and TRBJ1-3; D is unclear. This CDR3 is built from 17 residues. From germline, CDR1 is MDHEN and CDR2 SYDVKM. V shed 3 bases and J shed 2 bases, with 17 bases lying between them. The CDR3 DNA reads TGTGCCAGCAGTTTTAAACGTGGCTTTTTAACTGGAAACACCATATATTTT. Translation gives CASSFKRGFLTGNTIYF.

The rearrangement uses TRBV2 and TRBJ1-3; D not certain. The CDR3 runs 14 residues. Trimming left V 3 bases short and J 0 bases short, with 6 bases between. Germline-derived CDR1 and CDR2 are SNHLY and FYNNEI. This CDR3 reads CASSETLSGNTIYF. In DNA form, the CDR3 reads TGTGCCAGCAGTGAGACGCTCTCTGGAAACACCATATATTTT.